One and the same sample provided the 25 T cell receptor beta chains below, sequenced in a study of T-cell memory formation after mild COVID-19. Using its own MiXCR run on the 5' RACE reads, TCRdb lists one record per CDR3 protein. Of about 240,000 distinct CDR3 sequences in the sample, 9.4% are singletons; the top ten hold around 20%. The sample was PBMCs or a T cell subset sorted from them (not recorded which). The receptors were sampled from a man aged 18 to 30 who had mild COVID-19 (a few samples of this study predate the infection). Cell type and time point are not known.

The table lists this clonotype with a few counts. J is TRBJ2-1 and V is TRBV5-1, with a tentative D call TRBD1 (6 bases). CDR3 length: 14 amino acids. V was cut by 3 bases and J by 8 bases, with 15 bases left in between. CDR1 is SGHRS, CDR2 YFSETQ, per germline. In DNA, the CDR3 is TGCGCCAGCAGCTCTAGGCCCCAGGGGCATGAGCAGTTCTTC. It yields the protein CASSSRPQGHEQFF.

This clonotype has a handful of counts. The CDR3 sequence is CASSLEVAADTQYF. CDR3 sequence (DNA): TGTGCCAGCAGTCTGGAGGTGGCGGCAGATACGCAGTATTTT. The chain has TRBV5-6 and TRBJ2-3, with D perhaps matching TRBD2 (5 bases). Deletions cut 5 bases from V and 4 bases from J, with 14 bases between. Germline loops: CDR1 SGHDT, CDR2 YYEEEE. The CDR3 has 14 residues.

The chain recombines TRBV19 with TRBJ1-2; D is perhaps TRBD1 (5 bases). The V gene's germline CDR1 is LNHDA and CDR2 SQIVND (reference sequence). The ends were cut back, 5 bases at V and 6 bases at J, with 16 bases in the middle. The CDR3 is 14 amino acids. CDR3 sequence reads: CASSSHGGYNGYTF. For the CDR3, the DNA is TGTGCCAGTAGTTCCCACGGGGGATACAATGGCTACACCTTC.

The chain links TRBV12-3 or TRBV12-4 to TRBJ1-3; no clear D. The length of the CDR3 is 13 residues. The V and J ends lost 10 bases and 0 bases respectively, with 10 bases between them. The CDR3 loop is CANGRNSGNTIYF. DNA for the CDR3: TGTGCCAATGGACGGAACTCTGGAAACACCATATATTTT.

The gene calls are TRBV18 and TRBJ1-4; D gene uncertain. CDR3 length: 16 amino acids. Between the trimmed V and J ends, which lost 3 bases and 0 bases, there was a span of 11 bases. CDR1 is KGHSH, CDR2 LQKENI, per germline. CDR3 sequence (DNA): TGTGCCAGCTCACCGTGGGCAGTGACAACTAATGAAAAACTGTTTTTT. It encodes CASSPWAVTTNEKLFF.

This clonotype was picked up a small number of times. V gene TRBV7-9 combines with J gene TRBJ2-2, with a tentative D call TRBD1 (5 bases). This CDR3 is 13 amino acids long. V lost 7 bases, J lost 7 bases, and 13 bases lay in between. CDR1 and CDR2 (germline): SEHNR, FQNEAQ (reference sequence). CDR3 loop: CASTPSGNGELFF. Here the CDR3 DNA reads TGTGCCAGCACCCCATCAGGGAACGGGGAGCTGTTTTTT.

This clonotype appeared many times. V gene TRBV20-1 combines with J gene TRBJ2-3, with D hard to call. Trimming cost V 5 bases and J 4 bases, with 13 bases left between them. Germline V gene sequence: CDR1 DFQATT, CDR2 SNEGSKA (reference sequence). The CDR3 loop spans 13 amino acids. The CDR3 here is CSASPSESDTQYF. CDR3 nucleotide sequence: TGCAGTGCTTCCCCTTCAGAGTCAGATACGCAGTATTTT.

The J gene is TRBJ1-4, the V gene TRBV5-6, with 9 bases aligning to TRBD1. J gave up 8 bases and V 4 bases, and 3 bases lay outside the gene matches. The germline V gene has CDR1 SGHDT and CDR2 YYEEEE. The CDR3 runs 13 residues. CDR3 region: CASSRTGVEKLFF. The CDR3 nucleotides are TGTGCCAGCAGCCGGACAGGGGTCGAAAAACTGTTTTTT.

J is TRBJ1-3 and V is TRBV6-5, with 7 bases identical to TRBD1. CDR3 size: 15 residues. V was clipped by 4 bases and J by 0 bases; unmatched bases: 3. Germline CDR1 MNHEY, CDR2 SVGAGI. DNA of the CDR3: TGTGCCAGCAGTTTGGGACAGTTCTCTGGAAACACCATATATTTT. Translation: CASSLGQFSGNTIYF.

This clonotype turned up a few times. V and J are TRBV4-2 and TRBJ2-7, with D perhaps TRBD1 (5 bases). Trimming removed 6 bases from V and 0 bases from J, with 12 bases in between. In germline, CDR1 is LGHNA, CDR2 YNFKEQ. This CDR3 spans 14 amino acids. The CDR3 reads CASRPQVLSYEQYF. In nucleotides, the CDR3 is TGTGCCAGCAGGCCACAGGTACTCTCCTACGAGCAGTACTTC.

Here the CDR3 reads CASSSRQLAKNIQYF. In nucleotides, the CDR3 is TGTGCCAGCAGTTCCAGACAGCTAGCCAAAAACATTCAGTACTTC. V gene TRBV28 combines with J gene TRBJ2-4; D might be TRBD1 (5 bases). The CDR3 has 15 amino acids. The germline V gene has CDR1 MDHEN and CDR2 SYDVKM. The V and J ends lost 4 bases and 0 bases respectively, with 10 bases between them.

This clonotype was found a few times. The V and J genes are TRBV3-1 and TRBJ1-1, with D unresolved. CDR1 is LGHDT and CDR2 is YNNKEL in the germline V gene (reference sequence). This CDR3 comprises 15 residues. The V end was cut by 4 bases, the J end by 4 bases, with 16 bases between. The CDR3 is CASSPMGSYGTEAFF. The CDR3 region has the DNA TGTGCCAGCAGCCCCATGGGTTCGTATGGCACTGAAGCTTTCTTT.

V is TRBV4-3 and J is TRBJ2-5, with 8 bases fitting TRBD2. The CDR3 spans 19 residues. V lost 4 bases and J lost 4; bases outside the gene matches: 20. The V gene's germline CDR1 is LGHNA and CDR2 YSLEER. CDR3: CASSPEVPVSNGGGETQYF. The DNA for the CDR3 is TGCGCCAGCAGCCCAGAGGTTCCGGTCTCCAACGGGGGGGGAGAGACCCAGTACTTC.

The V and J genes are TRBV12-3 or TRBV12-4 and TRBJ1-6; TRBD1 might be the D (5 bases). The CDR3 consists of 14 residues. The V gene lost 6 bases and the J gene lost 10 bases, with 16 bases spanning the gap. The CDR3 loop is CASRSRVPKSPLHF. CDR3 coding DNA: TGTGCCAGCAGGAGCAGGGTTCCTAAGTCACCCCTCCACTTT.

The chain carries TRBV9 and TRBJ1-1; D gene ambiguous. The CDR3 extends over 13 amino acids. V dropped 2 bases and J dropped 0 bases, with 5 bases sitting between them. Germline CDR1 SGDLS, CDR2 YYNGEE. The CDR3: CASSVTLNTEAFF. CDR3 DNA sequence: TGTGCCAGCAGCGTCACCTTGAACACTGAAGCTTTCTTT.

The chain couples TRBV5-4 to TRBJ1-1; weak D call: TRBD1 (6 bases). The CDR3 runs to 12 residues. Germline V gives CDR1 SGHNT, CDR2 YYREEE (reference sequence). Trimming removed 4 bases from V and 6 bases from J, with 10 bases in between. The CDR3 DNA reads TGTGCCAGCAGCAGGGGGATAGCTGAAGCTTTCTTT. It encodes CASSRGIAEAFF.

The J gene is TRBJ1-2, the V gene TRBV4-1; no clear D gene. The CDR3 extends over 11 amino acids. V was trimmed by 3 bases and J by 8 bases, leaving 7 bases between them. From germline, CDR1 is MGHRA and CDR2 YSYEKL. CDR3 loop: CASSHLSGYTF. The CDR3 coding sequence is TGCGCCAGCAGCCACCTCTCAGGCTACACCTTC.

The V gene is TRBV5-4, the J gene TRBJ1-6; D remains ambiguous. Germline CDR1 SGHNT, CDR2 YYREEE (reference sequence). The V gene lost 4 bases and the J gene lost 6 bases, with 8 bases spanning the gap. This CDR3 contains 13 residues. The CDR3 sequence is CASSPQVNSPLHF. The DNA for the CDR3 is TGTGCCAGCAGCCCGCAGGTTAATTCACCCCTCCACTTT.

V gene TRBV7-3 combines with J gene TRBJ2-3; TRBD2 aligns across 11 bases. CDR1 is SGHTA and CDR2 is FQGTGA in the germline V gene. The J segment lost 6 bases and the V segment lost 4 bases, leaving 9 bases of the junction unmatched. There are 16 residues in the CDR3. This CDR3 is CASSSKTSGVTDTQYF. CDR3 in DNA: TGTGCCAGCAGCTCCAAGACTAGCGGGGTAACCGATACGCAGTATTTT.

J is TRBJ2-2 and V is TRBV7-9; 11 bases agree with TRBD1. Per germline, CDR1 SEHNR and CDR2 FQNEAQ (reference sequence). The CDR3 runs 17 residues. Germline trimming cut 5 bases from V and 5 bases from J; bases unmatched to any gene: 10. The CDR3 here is CASSGTGQGALTGELFF. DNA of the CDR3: TGTGCCAGCAGCGGGACTGGACAGGGGGCGCTGACCGGGGAGCTGTTTTTT. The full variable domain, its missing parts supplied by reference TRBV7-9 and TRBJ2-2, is DTGVSQNPRHKITKRGQNVTFRCDPISEHNRLYWYRQTLGQGPEFLTYFQNEAQLEKSRLLSDRFSAERPKGSFSTLEIQRTEQGDSAMYLCASSGTGQGALTGELFFGEGSRLTVL.

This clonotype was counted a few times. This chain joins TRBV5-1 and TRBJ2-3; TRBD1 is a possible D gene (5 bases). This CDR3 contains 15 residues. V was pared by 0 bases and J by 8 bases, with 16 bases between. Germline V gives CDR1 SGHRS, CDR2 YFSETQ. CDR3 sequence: CASSLEKGVLGTQYF. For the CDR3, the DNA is TGCGCCAGCAGCTTGGAAAAAGGGGTACTTGGTACGCAGTATTTT.

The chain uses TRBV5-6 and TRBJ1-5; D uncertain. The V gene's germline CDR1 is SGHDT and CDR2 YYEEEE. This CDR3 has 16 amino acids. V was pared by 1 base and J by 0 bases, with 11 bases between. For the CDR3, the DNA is TGTGCCAGCAGCTTGAGGGCGCGGAATAGCAATCAGCCCCAGCATTTT. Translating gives CASSLRARNSNQPQHF.

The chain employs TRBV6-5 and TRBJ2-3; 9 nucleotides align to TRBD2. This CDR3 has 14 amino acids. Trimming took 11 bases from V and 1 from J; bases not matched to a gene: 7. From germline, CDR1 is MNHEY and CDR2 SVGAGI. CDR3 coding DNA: TGTGCCTCCAAGACTAGCGGAGGCACAGATACGCAGTATTTT. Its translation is CASKTSGGTDTQYF.

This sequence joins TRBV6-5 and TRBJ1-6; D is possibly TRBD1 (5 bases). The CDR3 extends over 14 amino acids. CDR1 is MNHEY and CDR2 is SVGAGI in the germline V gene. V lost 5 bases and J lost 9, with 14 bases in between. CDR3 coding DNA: TGTGCCAGCAGTGACGTCTGGGGGTTTTCACCCCTCCACTTT. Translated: CASSDVWGFSPLHF.

For the CDR3, the DNA is TGTGCCAGCAGTTACACTAGCGGCAATGAGCAGTTCTTC. Protein sequence: CASSYTSGNEQFF. The V call is TRBV6-5, the J call TRBJ2-1; TRBD2 matches 8 bases. The CDR3 totals 13 residues. Germline V gene data show CDR1 as MNHEY and CDR2 as SVGAGI. J lost 6 bases, V lost 2 bases, and 0 bases had no gene match.